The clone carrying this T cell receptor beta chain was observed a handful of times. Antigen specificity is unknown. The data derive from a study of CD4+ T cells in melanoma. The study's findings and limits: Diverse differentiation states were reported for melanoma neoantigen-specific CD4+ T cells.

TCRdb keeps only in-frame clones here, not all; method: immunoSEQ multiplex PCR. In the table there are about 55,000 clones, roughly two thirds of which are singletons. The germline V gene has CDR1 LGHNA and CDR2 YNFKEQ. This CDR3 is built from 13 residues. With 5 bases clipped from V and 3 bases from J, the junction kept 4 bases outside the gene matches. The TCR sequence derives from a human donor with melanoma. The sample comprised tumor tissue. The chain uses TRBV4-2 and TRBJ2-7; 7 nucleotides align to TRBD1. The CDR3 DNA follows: TGTGCCAGCAGCAGCCCAGGGGGCTACGAGCAGTACTTC. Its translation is CASSSPGGYEQYF.